Each of the 14 T cell receptor beta chains below was sequenced from the same sample in a study of vaccination and CD4 T cells after COVID-19. Oncomine TCR Beta short-read sequencing was applied to DNA from cultured CD4+ T cells. One entry per CDR3 protein results from TCRdb running MiXCR on the PCR reads. Found here are 20,000 to 25,000 distinct CDR3 sequences, less than 50% of them singletons; the top ten hold roughly 5%. These receptors have no known antigen. Described treatment: approximately 11-day PBMC culture with coronavirus spike peptide pools or control peptides (ViraFEST assay). The input for sequencing was CD4+ T cells from blood, cultured in vitro, taken before SARS-CoV-2 vaccination. Every receptor here comes from a human donor who had recovered from COVID-19.

This chain connects TRBV27 to TRBJ2-1, with 7 bases aligning to TRBD2. The germline V gene has CDR1 MNHEY and CDR2 SMNVEV (reference sequence). J was trimmed by 6 bases and V by 6 bases; bases with no gene match: 11. CDR3 length: 15 residues. The CDR3 sequence: CASSPTSPPVNEQFF. The CDR3 DNA reads TGTGCCAGCAGCCCGACTAGCCCTCCGGTCAATGAGCAGTTCTTC.

The chain has TRBV6-5 and TRBJ1-2, with a tentative D call TRBD1 (5 bases). From germline, CDR1 is MNHEY and CDR2 SVGAGI. With 2 bases removed from V and 8 bases from J, the gap between germline ends came to 18 bases. This CDR3 is built from 15 residues. Here the CDR3 reads CASSYRGAPREGYTF. In nucleotides, the CDR3 is TGTGCCAGCAGTTACCGCGGGGCCCCGAGGGAGGGCTACACCTTC.

The gene calls are TRBV7-8 and TRBJ1-3; D is possibly TRBD1 (5 bases). Germline CDR1 SGHVS, CDR2 FQNEAQ. This CDR3 spans 15 amino acids. V was clipped by 4 bases and J by 4 bases, with 14 bases between them. CDR3 DNA: TGTGCCAGCAGCTCGGGGGTAACGCGAGGAAACACCATATATTTT. Its protein is CASSSGVTRGNTIYF.

This clonotype was observed a handful of times. V is TRBV20-1 and J is TRBJ1-1, with no clear D. The V gene lost 5 bases and the J gene lost 0 bases, with 16 bases spanning the gap. The germline CDR1 and CDR2 sequences are DFQATT and SNEGSKA (reference sequence). This CDR3 region has 15 residues. CDR3 bases: TGCAGTGCTCCCCTGACACCAGAGCTGAACACTGAAGCTTTCTTT. Encoded protein: CSAPLTPELNTEAFF.

The sample holds a few counts of this clonotype. DNA for the CDR3: TGTGCCAGCAGTTTAAGGTCAGGGATGGGGACCGGGGAGCTGTTTTTT. It is translated as CASSLRSGMGTGELFF. The chain employs TRBV28 and TRBJ2-2; D is perhaps TRBD1 (5 bases). The V end lost 2 bases, the J end lost 5 bases, and 15 bases lay between the germline ends. CDR1 is MDHEN, CDR2 SYDVKM, per germline. The CDR3 is made up of 16 amino acids.

The sample holds a few counts of this clonotype. The chain recombines TRBV27 with TRBJ2-7; TRBD2 matches 8 bases. This CDR3 is built from 19 residues. CDR1 and CDR2 (germline): MNHEY, SMNVEV (reference sequence). V shed 0 bases and J 1 base; nucleotides not matched to a gene: 14. CDR3 in amino acids: CASSLSMAGLAGPSYEQYF. In DNA, the CDR3 is TGTGCCAGCAGTTTATCGATGGCAGGGCTAGCGGGCCCATCCTACGAGCAGTACTTC.

The chain joins TRBV27 to TRBJ1-5, with a weak D call TRBD1 (5 bases). There are 16 residues in the CDR3. CDR1 and CDR2 from the germline V gene are MNHEY and SMNVEV (reference sequence). Trimming took off 5 bases at V and 0 bases at J, with 14 bases between the two ends. The CDR3 bases are TGTGCCAGCAGTCCGAGGACACAGAATAGCAATCAGCCCCAGCATTTT. This translates into CASSPRTQNSNQPQHF.

The rearrangement links TRBV5-4 to TRBJ1-1; TRBD1 matches at 9 bases. The CDR3 is 14 residues long. V shed 0 bases, J shed 4 bases, and the junction held 1 base outside the gene matches. Germline assignment: CDR1 SGHNT and CDR2 YYREEE (reference sequence). The CDR3 DNA sequence: TGTGCCAGCAGCTTGGAACAGGGGGCCACTGAAGCTTTCTTT. The encoded protein is CASSLEQGATEAFF.

J is TRBJ2-7 and V is TRBV27; 8 bases line up with TRBD2. The CDR3 totals 13 residues. Germline CDR1 and CDR2: MNHEY and SMNVEV (reference sequence). V gave up 10 bases and J gave up 4 bases; unmatched junction bases: 9. CDR3 residues: CATGRGGEYEQYF. In DNA form, the CDR3 reads TGTGCCACCGGACGGGGGGGTGAATACGAGCAGTACTTC.

This chain joins TRBV20-1 and TRBJ2-5; 8 nucleotides line up with TRBD2. This CDR3 has 19 amino acids. Germline lookup yields CDR1 DFQATT and CDR2 SNEGSKA (reference sequence). V was clipped by 1 base and J by 12 bases; unmatched bases: 28. CDR3 in amino acids: CSARAGLAGRSLLSSAKYF. CDR3 bases: TGCAGTGCTAGAGCCGGGCTAGCGGGTCGCTCACTCCTATCCTCGGCTAAGTACTTC.

For this clonotype: Its ends do not fully match the called genes, so a read error is possible. The chain carries TRBV29-1 and TRBJ1-2; no clear D gene. Germline lookup yields CDR1 SQVTM and CDR2 ANQGSEA. The length of the CDR3 is 16 residues. The CDR3 spells CSVEDLSDAPNYGYAF. The CDR3 DNA reads as TGCAGCGTTGAAGATCTTAGCGACGCTCCTAACTATGGCTACGCCTTC.

This clonotype was counted a few times. The CDR3 DNA sequence: TGCAGTGCTAGGAAAGGACAGGGGAACACTGAAGCTTTCTTT. Translating it yields CSARKGQGNTEAFF. This chain uses TRBV20-1 with TRBJ1-1, with TRBD1 identical over 8 bases. The CDR3 runs 14 residues. V lost 3 bases and J lost 1; bases outside the gene matches: 4. Germline CDR1 DFQATT, CDR2 SNEGSKA (reference sequence).

This clonotype was recorded a few times. This sequence joins TRBV20-1 and TRBJ2-3; D not certain. The germline V and J ends were trimmed by 0 bases and 4 bases, with 8 bases remaining between them. The CDR3 loop spans 13 amino acids. Germline V gene lookup returns CDR1 DFQATT and CDR2 SNEGSKA (reference sequence). CDR3 sequence reads: CSARETISDTQYF. The DNA for the CDR3 is TGCAGTGCTAGAGAAACAATTTCAGATACGCAGTATTTT.

The chain employs TRBV5-4 and TRBJ2-5; 7 nucleotides match TRBD2. The J segment lost 5 bases and the V segment lost 3 bases, leaving 4 bases of the junction unmatched. The CDR3 is 13 amino acids. CDR1 SGHNT and CDR2 YYREEE come from the germline V gene (reference sequence). Written as DNA, the CDR3 is TGTGCCAGCAGCTCCACCGGGGGGGAGACCCAGTACTTC. Amino acid sequence: CASSSTGGETQYF.